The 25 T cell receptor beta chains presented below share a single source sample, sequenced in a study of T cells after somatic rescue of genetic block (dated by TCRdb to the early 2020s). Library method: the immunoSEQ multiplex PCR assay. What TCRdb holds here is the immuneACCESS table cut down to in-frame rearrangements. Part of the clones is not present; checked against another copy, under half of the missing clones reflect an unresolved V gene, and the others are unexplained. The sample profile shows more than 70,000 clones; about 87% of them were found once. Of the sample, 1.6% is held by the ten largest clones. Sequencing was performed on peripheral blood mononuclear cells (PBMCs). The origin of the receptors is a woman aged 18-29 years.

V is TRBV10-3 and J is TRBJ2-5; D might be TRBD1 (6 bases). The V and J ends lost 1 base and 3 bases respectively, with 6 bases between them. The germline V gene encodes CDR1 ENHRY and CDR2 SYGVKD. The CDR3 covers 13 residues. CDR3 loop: CAISEYREETQYF. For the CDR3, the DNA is TGTGCCATCAGTGAGTACAGGGAAGAGACCCAGTACTTC.

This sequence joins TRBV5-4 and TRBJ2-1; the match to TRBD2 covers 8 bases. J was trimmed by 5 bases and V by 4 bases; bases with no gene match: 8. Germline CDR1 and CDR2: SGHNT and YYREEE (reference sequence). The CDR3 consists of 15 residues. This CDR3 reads CASSPVSSGDNEQFF. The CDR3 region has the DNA TGTGCCAGCAGCCCGGTGAGTAGCGGGGACAATGAGCAGTTCTTC.

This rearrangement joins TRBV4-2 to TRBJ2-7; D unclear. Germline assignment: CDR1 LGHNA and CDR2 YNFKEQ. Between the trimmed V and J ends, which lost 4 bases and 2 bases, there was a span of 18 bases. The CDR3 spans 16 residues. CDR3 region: CASSPTTALGPYEQYF. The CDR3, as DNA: TGTGCCAGCAGCCCGACCACTGCCTTAGGGCCCTACGAGCAGTACTTC.

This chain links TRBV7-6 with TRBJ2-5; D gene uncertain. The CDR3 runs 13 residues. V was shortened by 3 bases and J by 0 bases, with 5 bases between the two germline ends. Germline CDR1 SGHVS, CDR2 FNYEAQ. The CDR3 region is CASSLRDQETQYF. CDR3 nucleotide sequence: TGTGCCAGCAGCTTGAGAGACCAAGAGACCCAGTACTTC.

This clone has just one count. The CDR3 loop is CASSRLGQGANTGELFF. In nucleotides, the CDR3 is TGTGCCAGCAGCCGCTTGGGCCAGGGGGCAAACACCGGGGAGCTGTTTTTT. V is TRBV5-5 and J is TRBJ2-2; 8 nucleotides match TRBD1. The V gene's germline CDR1 is SGHKS and CDR2 YYEKEE (reference sequence). The CDR3 is made up of 17 amino acids. Trimming removed 4 bases from V and 2 bases from J; junction bases left unmatched: 10.

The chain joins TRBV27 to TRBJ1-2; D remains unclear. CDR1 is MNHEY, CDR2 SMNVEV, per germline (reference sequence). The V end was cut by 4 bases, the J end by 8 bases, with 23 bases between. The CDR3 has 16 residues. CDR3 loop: CASSYRRRAGAEGYTF. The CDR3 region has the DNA TGTGCCAGCAGTTACCGGCGTAGGGCAGGAGCCGAGGGCTACACCTTC.

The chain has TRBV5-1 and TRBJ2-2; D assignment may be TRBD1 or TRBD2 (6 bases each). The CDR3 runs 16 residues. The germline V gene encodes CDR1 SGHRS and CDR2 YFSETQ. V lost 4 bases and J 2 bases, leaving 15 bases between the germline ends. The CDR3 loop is CASSPRRGQNTGELFF. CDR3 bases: TGCGCCAGCAGCCCCCGGAGGGGACAAAACACCGGGGAGCTGTTTTTT.

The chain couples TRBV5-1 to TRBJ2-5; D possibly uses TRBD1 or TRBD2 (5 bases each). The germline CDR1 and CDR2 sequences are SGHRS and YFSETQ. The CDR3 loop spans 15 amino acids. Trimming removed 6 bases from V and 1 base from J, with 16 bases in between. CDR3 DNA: TGCGCCAGCACCTCCTGGTCCGGGGCCCAAGAGACCCAGTACTTC. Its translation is CASTSWSGAQETQYF.

The CDR3 nucleotides read TGTGCCAGCAGCCCTGAAACGGTCCGTGCCAAAAACATTCAGTACTTC. The encoded protein is CASSPETVRAKNIQYF. The chain uses TRBV11-3 and TRBJ2-4; D is undetermined. The CDR3 length is 16 residues. CDR1 and CDR2 from the germline V gene are SGHNT and YENEEA. V gave up 5 bases and J gave up 1 base, with 15 bases separating them.

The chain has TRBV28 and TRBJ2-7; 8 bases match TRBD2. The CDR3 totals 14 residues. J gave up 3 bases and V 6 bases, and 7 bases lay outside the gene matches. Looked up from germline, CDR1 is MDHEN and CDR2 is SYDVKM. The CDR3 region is CASRRAGEGYEQYF. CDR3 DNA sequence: TGTGCCAGCAGAAGAGCGGGAGAGGGCTACGAGCAGTACTTC.

The CDR3 region has the DNA TGTGCCAGCAGTTTAGTTCCCGGACCGATGAATCAGCCCCAGCATTTT. As protein: CASSLVPGPMNQPQHF. The chain couples TRBV27 to TRBJ1-5; unclear D gene. The CDR3 is 16 residues long. Trimming stripped 2 bases from V and 4 bases from J, with 15 bases between. The V gene's germline CDR1 is MNHEY and CDR2 SMNVEV (reference sequence).

The CDR3 DNA reads TGTGCCAGCAGGCGGGGGAGAGAGAGCAATCAGCCCCAGCATTTT. It is translated as CASRRGRESNQPQHF. The chain uses TRBV6-6 and TRBJ1-5; perhaps TRBD1 as D (5 bases). CDR3 length equals 15 residues. Trimming left V 6 bases short and J 1 base short, with 13 bases between. Germline lookup yields CDR1 MNHNY and CDR2 SVGAGI (reference sequence).

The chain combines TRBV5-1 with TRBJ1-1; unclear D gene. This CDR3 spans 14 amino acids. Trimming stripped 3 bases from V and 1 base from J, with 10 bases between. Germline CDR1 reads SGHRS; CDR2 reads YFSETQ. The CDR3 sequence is CASSWGRGNTEAFF. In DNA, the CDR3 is TGCGCCAGCAGCTGGGGTAGAGGGAACACTGAAGCTTTCTTT.

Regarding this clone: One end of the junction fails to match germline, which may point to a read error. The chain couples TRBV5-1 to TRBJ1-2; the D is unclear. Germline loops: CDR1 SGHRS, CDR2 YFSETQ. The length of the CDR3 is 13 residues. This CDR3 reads CASSLGNNYGYTF. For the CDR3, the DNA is TGCGCCAGCAGTTTGGGGAATAACTATGGCTACACCTTC.

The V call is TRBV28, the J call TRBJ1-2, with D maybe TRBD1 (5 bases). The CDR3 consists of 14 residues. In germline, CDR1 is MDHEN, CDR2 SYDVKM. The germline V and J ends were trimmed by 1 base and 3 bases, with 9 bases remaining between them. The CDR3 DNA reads TGTGCCAGCAGTTTATACAGGTCGGACTATGGCTACACCTTC. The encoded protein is CASSLYRSDYGYTF.

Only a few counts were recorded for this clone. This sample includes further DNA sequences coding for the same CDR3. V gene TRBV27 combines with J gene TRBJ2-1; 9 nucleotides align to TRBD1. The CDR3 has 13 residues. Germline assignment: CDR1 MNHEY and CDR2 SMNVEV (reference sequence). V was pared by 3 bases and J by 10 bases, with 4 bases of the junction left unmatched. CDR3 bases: TGTGCCAGCAGTTTCCCCGGGACAGGGGAGCAGTTCTTC. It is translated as CASSFPGTGEQFF.

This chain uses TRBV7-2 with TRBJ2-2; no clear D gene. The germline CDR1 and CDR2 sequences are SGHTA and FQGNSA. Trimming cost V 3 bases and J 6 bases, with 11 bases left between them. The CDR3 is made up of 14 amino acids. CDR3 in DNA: TGTGCCAGCAGCTTTACATGGGCCTCCGGGGAGCTGTTTTTT. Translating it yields CASSFTWASGELFF.

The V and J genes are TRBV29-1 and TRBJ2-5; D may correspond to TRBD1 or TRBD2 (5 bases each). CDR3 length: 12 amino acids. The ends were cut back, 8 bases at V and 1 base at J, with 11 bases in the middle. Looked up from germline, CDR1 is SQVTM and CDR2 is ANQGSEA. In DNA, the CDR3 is TGCAGCATCAGGGACGGCCAAGAGACCCAGTACTTC. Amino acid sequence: CSIRDGQETQYF.

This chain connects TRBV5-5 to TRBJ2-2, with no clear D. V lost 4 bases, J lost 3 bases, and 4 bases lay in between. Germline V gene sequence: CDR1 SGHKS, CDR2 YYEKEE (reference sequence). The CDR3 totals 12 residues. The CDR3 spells CASSLYTGELFF. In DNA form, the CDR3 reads TGTGCCAGCAGCCTCTACACCGGGGAGCTGTTTTTT.

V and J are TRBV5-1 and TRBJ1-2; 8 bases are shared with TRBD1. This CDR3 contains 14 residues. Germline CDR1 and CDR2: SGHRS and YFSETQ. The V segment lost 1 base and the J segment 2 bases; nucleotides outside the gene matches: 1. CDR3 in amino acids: CASSLSGGNYGYTF. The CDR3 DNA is TGCGCCAGCAGCTTGTCAGGGGGCAACTATGGCTACACCTTC. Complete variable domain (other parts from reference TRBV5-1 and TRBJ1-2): KAGVTQTPRYLIKTRGQQVTLSCSPISGHRSVSWYQQTPGQGLQFLFEYFSETQRNKGNFPGRFSGRQFSNSRSEMNVSTLELGDSALYLCASSLSGGNYGYTFGSGTRLTVV.

The CDR3 loop is CASSPGTGLSGTEAFF. CDR3 nucleotides: TGTGCCAGCAGCCCGGGGACAGGGCTGTCGGGCACTGAAGCTTTCTTT. V and J are TRBV7-6 and TRBJ1-1; 9 bases are shared with TRBD1. Germline CDR1 SGHVS, CDR2 FNYEAQ. The CDR3 runs to 16 residues. Germline trimming cut 5 bases from V and 4 bases from J; bases unmatched to any gene: 11.

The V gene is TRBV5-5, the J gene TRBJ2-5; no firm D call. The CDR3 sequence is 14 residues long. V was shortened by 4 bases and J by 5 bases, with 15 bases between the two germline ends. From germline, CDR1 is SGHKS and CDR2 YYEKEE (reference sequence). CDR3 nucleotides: TGTGCCAGCAGCCCCGTCCAGGTTGACGAGACCCAGTACTTC. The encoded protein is CASSPVQVDETQYF.

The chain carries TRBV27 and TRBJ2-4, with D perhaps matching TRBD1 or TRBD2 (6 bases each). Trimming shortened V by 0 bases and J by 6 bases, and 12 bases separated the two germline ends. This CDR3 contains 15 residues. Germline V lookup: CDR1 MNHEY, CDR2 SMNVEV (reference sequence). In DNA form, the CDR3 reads TGTGCCAGCAGTTTATCGGTAGGGGGGACAAACATTCAGTACTTC. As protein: CASSLSVGGTNIQYF.

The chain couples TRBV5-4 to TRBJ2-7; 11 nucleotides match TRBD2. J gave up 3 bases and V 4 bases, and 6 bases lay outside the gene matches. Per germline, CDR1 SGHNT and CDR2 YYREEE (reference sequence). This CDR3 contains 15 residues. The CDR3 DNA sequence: TGTGCCAGCAGCCTCGGACTAGCGGGTAGCTACGAGCAGTACTTC. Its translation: CASSLGLAGSYEQYF.

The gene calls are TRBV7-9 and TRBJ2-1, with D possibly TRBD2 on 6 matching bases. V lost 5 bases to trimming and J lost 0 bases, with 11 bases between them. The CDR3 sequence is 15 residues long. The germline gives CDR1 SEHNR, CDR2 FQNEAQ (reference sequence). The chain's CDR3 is CASSRGAGSYNEQFF. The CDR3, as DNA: TGTGCCAGCAGCCGCGGGGCGGGCTCCTACAATGAGCAGTTCTTC.